This TCR beta chain was observed in a study of regulatory T cells in long-lasting Graves disease (dated by TCRdb to about 2021). About the investigation overall: Patients with newly diagnosed Graves' disease had been on antithyroid drugs for under 3 months. Peripheral blood TCR sequencing and RNA sequencing compared persistent Graves' disease patients with newly diagnosed Graves' disease patients. The study was registered as a clinical trial and conducted in China. A total of about 33 samples underwent TCR sequencing, from about 13 patients with persistent Graves' disease and 20 patients with newly diagnosed Graves' disease.

What the authors observed across the whole study: Sequencing and analysis were restricted to the TCR beta chain. The study examined only peripheral blood because the primary lesion, thyroid tissue, could not be accessed. Preferential use of TRBV28, TRBJ1-2 and TRBJ2-5 was observed in persistent disease, whereas TRBV20-1 and TRBJ2-1 were favored in newly diagnosed disease. Persistent Graves' disease patients showed lower TCR Shannon entropy and fewer highly expanded clones than newly diagnosed patients, suggesting clonal expansion. The authors noted that the small sample size was a limitation that may lower accuracy. A larger number of public clonotypes was shared among persistent patients (around 2,700) than among newly diagnosed patients (around 870).

The sample holds many counts of this clonotype. Its specific antigen is unknown. Qualities for individual bases were not recorded, and no much larger clone is one base off. Library construction relied on multiplex PCR. The sample was run on an Illumina HiSeq 4000. CDR3 regions were amplified by Arm-PCR with iRepertoire HTBI primers to construct TCR beta libraries. Before sequencing, the PCR products underwent gel purification. The authors' analysis ran thus. Gene usage analysis of CDR3 amino acid clonotypes relied on the approximately 62 TRBV and fewer than 15 TRBJ segments identified across samples. Filtered high-quality paired reads were merged into contigs using COPE and FqMerger. BLAST was used to align contigs to the IMGT TRBV, TRBD and TRBJ reference genes, and CDR3 was defined following IMGT. Any clonotype with a frequency above 0.1% was classified as a highly expanded clone. Shannon entropy served as the measure of repertoire diversity, while the Gini coefficient captured V-J evenness. A clonotype found in more than one individual was treated as public. TCRdb cleaned the public reads at Q25 with fastp, built clones with MiXCR and kept in-frame beta chains. Entries are consolidated by CDR3 protein sequence, retaining the most common genes and DNA. None of the V and J calls come from the authors' own analysis; TCRdb made them. The sample table lists around 400,000 distinct CDR3 sequences, about 12% of them with a count of one. Clones ranked in the top ten supply over 15% of the sample.

This specimen's time point label, interpreted: newly diagnosed GD, antithyroid drugs for less than 3 months. For both TCR sequencing and RNA sequencing, RNA was extracted from PBMCs using TRIzol. The diagnosis of Graves' disease followed American Thyroid Association guidelines. The patients came from an endocrinology department in Xi'an, China. Each patient gave about 8.1 milliliters of peripheral blood, collected in an EDTA anticoagulant tube. Ficoll Paque Plus density gradient separation was used to isolate PBMCs, and no further T cell sorting was performed. An Agilent 2100 Bioanalyzer and agarose gel were used to assess RNA quality, and a NanoDrop 2000 was used to measure RNA concentration. V drops 0 bases and J drops 10 bases, leaving 16 bases in between. From the cysteine through the phenylalanine, the CDR3 covers 16 amino acids. Of all the DNA, just the CDR3 is kept, 48 bases in frame from base 1. According to the germline V gene, CDR1 reads MNHEY and CDR2 reads SVGEGT.

The same sample was also used in a study of T cells in Graves' hyperthyroidism and ophthalmopathy. The second publication reports: Stable Graves' hyperthyroidism was defined as the absence of progression to ophthalmopathy over 18 months of follow-up. The hyperthyroidism patients were between 18 and 65 years old and newly diagnosed, with a disease duration of less than 2 months. Patients with uncontrolled infections, other autoimmune diseases, pregnancy or lactation were excluded. Diagnoses were based on clinical symptoms, serum thyroxine and TRAb, thyroid ultrasound and orbital computed tomography. The TCR CDR3 was subjected to a first round of RT-PCR using the HTBI primer set and the Qiagen OneStep RT-PCR kit. Most expanded thyroid clonotypes (frequency above 0.001) were also detected in blood, a finding suggesting that blood repertoires may reflect thyroid immune responses. A 13 V-J signature model separated ophthalmopathy from stable hyperthyroidism, with around 91% sensitivity and roughly 81% specificity in cross-validation and 80%/75% in testing. In validation, the model predicted progression to ophthalmopathy a median of about 5.9 months before onset, with over 55% sensitivity and around 76% specificity. TCR V-J signatures able to tell the groups apart were searched for in a discovery cohort of 100 or so patients, of whom more than 40 had Graves' ophthalmopathy and 55 to 65 had stable Graves' hyperthyroidism. Whether ophthalmopathy could be predicted prospectively was tested in an independent validation cohort made up of about 20 hyperthyroidism patients plus 17 patients who later progressed to ophthalmopathy. The 100 or so discovery patients were randomly split 7:3 into training and test sets. In roughly six Graves' hyperthyroidism patients, the study also compared T-cell repertoires from thyroid tissue with T-cell repertoires from blood. After blood sampling, hyperthyroidism patients were treated with methimazole at a starting dose of 30 mg daily, and ophthalmopathy patients were treated with high-dose intravenous methylprednisolone. The libraries were constructed in a second round of multiplex PCR and then size-selected and purified. Sequencing of the libraries was done on an Illumina HiSeq2000 using paired-end 100 bp reads. SOAPnuke was used to process the raw data, with reads discarded if the reads contained adapters or uncalled bases, had a mean Phred below 15, or lacked an exact constant-primer or identifier match. High-quality paired reads were merged using COPE v1.2.5, and each unique nucleotide sequence was defined as a clonotype. MiTCR v1.1 was used to align clonotypes to the IMGT TRBV, TRBD and TRBJ reference segments. The analysis was restricted to V-J combinations with a frequency above 0.0001, which together covered 99.2% of the repertoires. A TCS score was defined as the ratio between F50 (clonal expansion) and ExV (chaos), using BLOSUM62-based TCRdist between CDR3 peptides within each V-J. Welch's t-statistics and random forest reduced roughly 530 V-J features to fewer than 15, which were used in a naive Bayes classifier (R e1071). No statistical method was used to fix the sample size in advance, and group allocation was not hidden from the investigators. The paper describes TCR Vbeta CDR3 sequencing of around 140 peripheral blood samples, made up of 43 ophthalmopathy patients, 70 to 75 hyperthyroidism patients and 17 progressor patients.

The sequence is built from TRBV6-2 or TRBV6-3 and TRBJ1-6; the D segment could be TRBD1, given 6 matching bases. The starting material was peripheral blood mononuclear cells (PBMCs), obtained at new diagnosis, from a patient treated with antithyroid drugs. The sequence was collected from a woman between 18 and 30 years old with Graves disease. Donor details come from another sample of the same person, matched by shared clones. The bases read TGTGCCAGCAGTTACTCGTTCGCGGACAGTTCGTCACCCCTCCACTTT. Its product reads: CASSYSFADSSSPLHF.